The 2 T cell receptor beta chains presented below share a single source sample, sequenced in a study of T-cell memory formation after mild COVID-19. TCRdb recomputed calls from the 5' RACE reads with MiXCR, one row per CDR3 protein. The profile covers tens of thousands of distinct CDR3 sequences, with approximately 23% appearing a single time and around 40% taken by the ten largest. Sequenced material: PBMCs or a T cell subset sorted from them (not recorded which). Receptor source: a young man who had mild COVID-19 (a few samples of this study predate the infection). Cell type and time point are not known.

This clonotype appeared many times. This rearrangement joins TRBV4-3 to TRBJ1-2, with TRBD1 identical over 7 bases. Germline CDR1 LGHNA, CDR2 YSLEER. The CDR3 length is 15 residues. After removal of 0 bases from V and 6 bases from J, the junction contained 7 bases not matched to a gene. CDR3 region: CASSQDRGGGNGYTF. In DNA, the CDR3 is TGCGCCAGCAGCCAAGATCGAGGGGGCGGAAATGGCTACACCTTC.

The chain uses TRBV4-1 and TRBJ1-4; a weak D match, TRBD1 (6 bases). With 4 bases removed from V and 3 bases from J, the gap between germline ends came to 12 bases. Germline values: CDR1 MGHRA, CDR2 YSYEKL. CDR3 size: 15 residues. The DNA of the CDR3 is TGCGCCAGCAGCCCAAACTCAGGGGCTAATGAAAAACTGTTTTTT. Its translation is CASSPNSGANEKLFF.